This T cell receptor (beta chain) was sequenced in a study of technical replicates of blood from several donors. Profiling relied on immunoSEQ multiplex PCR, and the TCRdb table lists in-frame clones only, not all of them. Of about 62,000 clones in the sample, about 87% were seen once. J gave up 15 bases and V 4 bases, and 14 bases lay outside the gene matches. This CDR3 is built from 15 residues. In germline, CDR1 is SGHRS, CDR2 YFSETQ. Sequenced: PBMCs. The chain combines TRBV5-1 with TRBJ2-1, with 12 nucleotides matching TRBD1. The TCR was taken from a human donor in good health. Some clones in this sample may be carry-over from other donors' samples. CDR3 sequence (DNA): TGCGCCAGCAGCGAACCGGGACAGGGGGCTTCATTTTCGTTCTTC. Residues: CASSEPGQGASFSFF.